This T cell receptor beta chain emerged from a study of blood T cell repertoires in COVID-19. The CDR3 has 13 residues. Study processing details: Amplified reference gene primers provided the basis for estimating nucleated cell counts. Some clones are missing from TCRdb's copy, which holds only in-frame ones; the method was immunoSEQ multiplex PCR. V, J and clone size are taken as reported in that table, and D and trimming were inferred from the DNA itself. The sample has a few hundred thousand clones, approximately 89% seen once; the top ten hold around 4.6%. This TCR was recovered from a woman in her thirties or forties who had recovered from COVID-19. The sample comprised peripheral blood. This chain links TRBV21-1 with TRBJ1-1; TRBD1 reflects the table's D call only, with no check against the DNA. TRBV21-1 corresponds to a pseudogene. Here the CDR3 DNA reads TGTGCCAGCAGCAAAGTCTGGCAGGGTGCTGCTTTCTTT. Translated: CASSKVWQGAAFF.